The clone carrying this T cell receptor beta chain was detected only once. This record belongs to a study of blood T cell repertoires in COVID-19. Background on the study: COVID-19 samples, acute and convalescent, were from the United States, Italy and Spain.

How the authors handled the data: From reference gene primer amplification, estimates of nucleated cell counts were derived. Only in-frame clones appear in the TCRdb table, and some are missing; sequencing was by immunoSEQ multiplex PCR. The DNA was the basis for D and trimming; V, J and clone size are from that table. The sample comprises over 150,000 clones, about nine tenths of which are singletons, and about 1% rests with the top ten. The V gene's germline CDR1 is ENHRY and CDR2 SYGVKD. V dropped 2 bases and J dropped 8 bases, with 16 bases sitting between them. CDR3 length: 16 residues. The clonotype was recovered from a man aged 30 to 45 with acute or convalescent COVID-19. The rearrangement uses TRBV10-3 and TRBJ1-6; D may be TRBD1 (5 bases). Sequencing used peripheral blood. The CDR3 reads CAISERGLLMYSPLHF. CDR3 coding DNA: TGTGCCATCAGTGAGAGGGGCCTACTGATGTATTCACCCCTCCACTTT.